A single sample gave rise to the 11 T cell receptor beta chains below, sequenced in a study of T-cell reconstitution after alpha-beta-depleted transplantation in children. This sample's TCRbeta library carried unique molecular identifier barcodes. A single record per CDR3 protein comes from TCRdb applying MiXCR to the PCR reads. The sample contains some 130,000 distinct CDR3 sequences, about a tenth of which appear only once. The sequenced sample was PBMCs, mostly from graft donor cells, obtained 180 days after TCRalphabeta/CD19-depleted stem cell transplant. The receptors were gathered from a girl in the first two years of life who had a stem cell transplant for combined immunodeficiency, so the T cells may come from the graft donor.

J is TRBJ2-3 and V is TRBV7-9; D is unresolved. The CDR3 spans 14 residues. Germline values: CDR1 SEHNR, CDR2 FQNEAQ (reference sequence). Trimming took off 3 bases at V and 2 bases at J, with 9 bases between the two ends. For the CDR3, the DNA is TGTGCCAGCAGCTTTAAGGCGTACACAGATACGCAGTATTTT. As protein: CASSFKAYTDTQYF.

Only a few counts were recorded for this clonotype. V and J are TRBV29-1 and TRBJ2-1; 9 bases align to TRBD2. J was trimmed by 7 bases and V by 4 bases; bases with no gene match: 11. This CDR3 region has 15 residues. Germline CDR1 and CDR2: SQVTM and ANQGSEA. The DNA for the CDR3 is TGCAGCGTTGGCCGGATAGCGGGAGTGGGTAATGAGCAGTTCTTC. Encoded protein: CSVGRIAGVGNEQFF.

The genes are TRBV3-1 and TRBJ2-5; 9 positions match TRBD1. After removal of 3 bases from V and 2 bases from J, the junction contained 4 bases not matched to a gene. This CDR3 comprises 15 residues. Germline V gene sequence: CDR1 LGHDT, CDR2 YNNKEL (reference sequence). Here the CDR3 DNA reads TGTGCCAGCAGCCACCCCGACAGGGGGCAAGAGACCCAGTACTTC. Translating it yields CASSHPDRGQETQYF.

J is TRBJ2-7 and V is TRBV10-2; 14 bases match TRBD2. There are 15 residues in the CDR3. The J segment lost 9 bases and the V segment lost 5 bases, leaving 9 bases of the junction unmatched. The germline gives CDR1 WSHSY, CDR2 SAAADI. The CDR3 region has the DNA TGCGCCAGCAGTAAAGGGACTAGCGGGAGAGGCACGCAGTACTTC. This gives the protein CASSKGTSGRGTQYF.

The chain joins TRBV29-1 to TRBJ2-1; 8 bases fit TRBD1. In germline, CDR1 is SQVTM, CDR2 ANQGSEA. V lost 1 base and J lost 4; bases outside the gene matches: 3. This CDR3 is built from 14 residues. The CDR3 region has the DNA TGCAGCGTTGAAGGCGGGACAGGTTACAATGAGCAGTTCTTC. It translates to CSVEGGTGYNEQFF.

The chain combines TRBV29-1 with TRBJ2-1, with TRBD2 matching 8 bases. J was trimmed by 5 bases and V by 6 bases; bases with no gene match: 9. The germline V gene has CDR1 SQVTM and CDR2 ANQGSEA. The CDR3 covers 14 residues. The CDR3 spells CSVITTGRDNEQFF. The CDR3 nucleotides read TGCAGCGTGATTACTACCGGGAGGGACAATGAGCAGTTCTTC.

This clonotype was seen many times. The rearrangement uses TRBV12-3 or TRBV12-4 and TRBJ2-3; 10 nucleotides line up with TRBD1. The CDR3 runs 15 residues. Germline trimming cut 3 bases from V and 6 bases from J; bases unmatched to any gene: 6. CDR3 amino acids: CASSFWDRGRDTQYF. The DNA for the CDR3 is TGTGCCAGCAGTTTCTGGGACAGGGGTAGGGATACGCAGTATTTT.

This clonotype was counted a few times. The chain combines TRBV5-6 with TRBJ2-3; possibly TRBD1 for D (5 bases). V lost 6 bases to trimming and J lost 7 bases, with 21 bases between them. This CDR3 is 15 amino acids long. Germline V gene lookup returns CDR1 SGHDT and CDR2 YYEEEE. The CDR3 DNA is TGTGCCAGCACCCTGAAGATGACAGCCTATTATACGCAGTATTTT. Protein sequence: CASTLKMTAYYTQYF.

This clonotype was counted only a few times. The CDR3 loop reads CASSPTVAGGPKQENIQYF. CDR3 in DNA: TGTGCCAGCTCACCAACGGTGGCGGGGGGGCCGAAGCAAGAAAACATTCAGTACTTC. The chain links TRBV18 to TRBJ2-4; 9 bases agree with TRBD2. V lost 2 bases to trimming and J lost 5 bases; unmatched junction nucleotides: 16. Germline V gives CDR1 KGHSH, CDR2 LQKENI. The CDR3 contains 19 residues.

The J gene is TRBJ2-5, the V gene TRBV7-9; D gene ambiguous. This CDR3 is built from 14 residues. CDR1 and CDR2 from the germline V gene are SEHNR and FQNEAQ (reference sequence). Between the trimmed V and J ends, which lost 4 bases and 1 base, there was a span of 10 bases. The CDR3 sequence is CASSSRNFQETQYF. The CDR3 DNA reads as TGTGCCAGCAGCTCCAGGAATTTCCAAGAGACCCAGTACTTC.

This clonotype was detected a few times. V usage is TRBV12-3 or TRBV12-4 and J usage is TRBJ2-3; D is perhaps TRBD1 (6 bases). V was trimmed by 2 bases and J by 11 bases, leaving 11 bases between them. CDR3 length equals 12 residues. The CDR3 is CASSLPGRGQYF. DNA for the CDR3: TGTGCCAGCAGTTTACCTGGCAGGGGGCAGTATTTT.